This TCR beta chain was identified in a study of Graves' ophthalmopathy and Graves' hyperthyroidism. Hyperthyroidism patients had new diagnoses, durations under 2 months, and ages of 18 to 65. The diagnosis combined clinical symptoms, thyroxine, TRAb, thyroid ultrasound and orbital computed tomography scans. Amplification targeted the TCR beta CDR3 regions, with RNA transcripts as the source material. Following a first-round RT-PCR that used HTBI primers, a second-round multiplex PCR was carried out. One entry per CDR3 protein, called by TCRdb with MiXCR from the multiplex PCR reads. The data contain over a million distinct CDR3 sequences, less than 45% of them seen just once; the ten biggest clones take up 11%. The germline gives CDR1 SQVTM, CDR2 ANQGSEA. The V and J ends lost 7 bases and 4 bases, in that order; junction bases with no gene match: 6. CDR3 length: 12 amino acids.

This sequence originates from an adult man with Graves' hyperthyroidism. Sequences were obtained from peripheral blood or thyroid tissue (not recorded which). The genes are TRBV29-1 and TRBJ1-1; 7 bases align to TRBD1. In nucleotides, the CDR3 is TGCAGCGGGGACAGCTCGGGCACTGAAGCTTTCTTT. Protein product: CSGDSSGTEAFF. Full variable domain (remainder filled in from reference TRBV29-1 and TRBJ1-1): SAVISQKPSRDICQRGTSLTIQCQVDSQVTMMFWYRQQPGQSLTLIATANQGSEATYESGFVIDKFPISRPNLTFSTLTVSNMSPEDSSIYLCSGDSSGTEAFFGQGTRLTVV.